This T cell receptor beta chain stems from a study of tumor T cells in aggressive B-cell lymphoma. The data were produced by immunoSEQ multiplex PCR, yet TCRdb's version contains in-frame clones alone and is incomplete. The sample carries 4,500 to 5,500 clones, over 90% recorded once. There are 14 residues in the CDR3. Germline V gives CDR1 MNHNS, CDR2 SASEGT. The receptor's source is an adult with diffuse large B cell lymphoma. Sequenced sample: tumor tissue. This sequence joins TRBV6-1 and TRBJ2-5, with D perhaps TRBD1 (5 bases). The DNA end lines up better with TRBJ2-7; the J call may be wrong. CDR3 coding DNA: TGTGCCAGCAGTGAAATACAGGAAAACTACGAGCAGTACTTC. It translates to CASSEIQENYEQYF.